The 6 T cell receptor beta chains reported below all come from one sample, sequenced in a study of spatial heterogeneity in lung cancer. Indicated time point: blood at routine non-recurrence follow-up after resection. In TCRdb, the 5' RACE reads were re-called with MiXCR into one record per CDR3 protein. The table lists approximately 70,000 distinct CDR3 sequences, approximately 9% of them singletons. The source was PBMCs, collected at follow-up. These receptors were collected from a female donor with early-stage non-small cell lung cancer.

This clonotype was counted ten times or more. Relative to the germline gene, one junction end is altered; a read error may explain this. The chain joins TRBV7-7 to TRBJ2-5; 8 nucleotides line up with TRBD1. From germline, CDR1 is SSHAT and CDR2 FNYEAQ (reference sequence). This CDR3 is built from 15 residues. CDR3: CASSLGTGFQETQYF. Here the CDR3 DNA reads TGTGCTAGCAGCTTAGGGACAGGATTCCAAGAGACCCAGTACTTC.

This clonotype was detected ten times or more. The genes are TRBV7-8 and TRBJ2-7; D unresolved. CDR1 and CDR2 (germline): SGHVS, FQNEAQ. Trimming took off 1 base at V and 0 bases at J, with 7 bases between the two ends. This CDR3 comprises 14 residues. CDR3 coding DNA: TGTGCCAGCAGCTTAGGGTCAGGCTCCTACGAGCAGTACTTC. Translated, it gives CASSLGSGSYEQYF.

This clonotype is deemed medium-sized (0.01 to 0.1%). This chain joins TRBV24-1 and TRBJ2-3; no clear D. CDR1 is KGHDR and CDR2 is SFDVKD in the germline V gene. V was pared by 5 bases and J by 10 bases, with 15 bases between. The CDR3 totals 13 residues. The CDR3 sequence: CATSVPGQAPQYF. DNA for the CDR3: TGTGCCACCAGTGTCCCGGGCCAAGCCCCGCAGTATTTT.

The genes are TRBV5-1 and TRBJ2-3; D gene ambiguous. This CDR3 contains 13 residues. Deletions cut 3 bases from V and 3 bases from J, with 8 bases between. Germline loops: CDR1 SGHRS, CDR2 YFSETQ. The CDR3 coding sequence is TGCGCCAGCAGCTCGGACCCGACAGATACGCAGTATTTT. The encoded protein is CASSSDPTDTQYF.

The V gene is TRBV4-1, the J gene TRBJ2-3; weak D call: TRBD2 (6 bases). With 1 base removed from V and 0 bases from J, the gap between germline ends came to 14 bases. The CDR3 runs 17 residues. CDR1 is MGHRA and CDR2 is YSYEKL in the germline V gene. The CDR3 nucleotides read TGCGCCAGCAGCCAAGGCTGGGGGGAGACTAGCACAGATACGCAGTATTTT. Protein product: CASSQGWGETSTDTQYF.

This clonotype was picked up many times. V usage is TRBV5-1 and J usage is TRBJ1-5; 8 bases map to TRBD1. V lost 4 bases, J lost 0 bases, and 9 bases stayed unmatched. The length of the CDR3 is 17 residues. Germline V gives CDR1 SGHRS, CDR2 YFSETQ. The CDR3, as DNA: TGCGCCAGCAGCCCTGGACAGGGACTGTATAGCAATCAGCCCCAGCATTTT. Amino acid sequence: CASSPGQGLYSNQPQHF. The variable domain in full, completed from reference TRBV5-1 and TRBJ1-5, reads KAGVTQTPRYLIKTRGQQVTLSCSPISGHRSVSWYQQTPGQGLQFLFEYFSETQRNKGNFPGRFSGRQFSNSRSEMNVSTLELGDSALYLCASSPGQGLYSNQPQHFGDGTRLSIL.